The 2 T cell receptor beta chains below were found in one sample sequenced in a study of T cell repertoires in cytomegalovirus infection. TCRdb analysed the reads with MiXCR anew, one entry per CDR3 protein. This table has 600,000 to 800,000 distinct CDR3 sequences, approximately 24% appearing once. The specimen was CD8+ T cells from PBMCs. These TCRs come from a human donor in good health (CMV status not recorded). Some clones in this sample may be carry-over from other donors' samples.

The rearrangement joins TRBV13 to TRBJ2-2; D is ambiguous. CDR1 is PRHDT, CDR2 FYEKMQ, per germline (reference sequence). The CDR3 loop spans 12 amino acids. The V gene lost 8 bases and the J gene lost 4 bases, with 8 bases spanning the gap. In DNA form, the CDR3 reads TGTGCCAGCGTCGAGTTCACCGGGGAGCTGTTTTTT. Its translation is CASVEFTGELFF.

The table lists this clonotype with a few counts. V gene TRBV5-5 combines with J gene TRBJ1-1; 11 bases match TRBD1. CDR1 SGHKS and CDR2 YYEKEE come from the germline V gene (reference sequence). The CDR3 runs 16 residues. The J segment lost 0 bases and the V segment lost 1 base, leaving 2 bases of the junction unmatched. The CDR3 nucleotides are TGTGCCAGCAGCTTGACGGACAGGGGGCTGAACACTGAAGCTTTCTTT. The encoded protein is CASSLTDRGLNTEAFF.